These T cell receptor beta chains were read from a single sample in a study of cytomegalovirus exposure and HLA in healthy donors. Using immunoSEQ multiplex PCR, the repertoire was profiled, and TCRdb retains in-frame clones only, with some absent. Altogether about 140,000 clones are present, around two thirds being singletons, with the ten largest covering less than 2%. Input material: PBMCs. The receptors come from a male donor in good health and CMV-seronegative. Each CDR3 is given with its conserved first and last residue. Each record gives: D gene, J gene, clone size, V gene, CDR3 protein, CDR3 DNA. The D gene is left open where the match is weak. Only some rows state a clone size, as once, few, many or a class for expanded clones.

>TRBD1|TRBJ2-1|NA|TRBV19
CASSLLFQGEGYNEQFF
TGTGCCAGTAGCTTACTTTTCCAGGGGGAAGGATACAATGAGCAGTTCTTC
>NA|TRBJ1-2|few|TRBV10-3
CAISGGVRLTHYGYTF
TGTGCCATCAGTGGGGGGGTTCGCTTGACTCACTATGGCTACACCTTC
>NA|TRBJ2-3|few|TRBV4-2
CASSQDPGLSTDTQYF
TGTGCCAGCAGCCAAGATCCGGGACTCAGCACAGATACGCAGTATTTT
>TRBD1|TRBJ2-7|NA|TRBV10-1
CATRQGAPYEQYF
TGCGCCACCAGACAGGGGGCGCCCTACGAGCAGTACTTC
>TRBD1|TRBJ2-2|NA|TRBV7-3
CASSLGQGGELFF
TGTGCCAGCAGCCTCGGACAGGGCGGGGAGCTGTTTTTT
>NA|TRBJ2-7|few|TRBV6-5
CASSYGQLYEQYF
TGTGCCAGCAGTTACGGGCAGCTCTACGAGCAGTACTTC
>NA|TRBJ1-5|few|TRBV6-5
CASSIQGKDQPQHF
TGTGCCAGCAGTATCCAGGGCAAGGATCAGCCCCAGCATTTT
>NA|TRBJ2-7|NA|TRBV6-5
CASSYGMTESYEQYF
TGTGCCAGCAGTTATGGGATGACAGAGTCCTACGAGCAGTACTTC
>TRBD1|TRBJ1-2|NA|TRBV10-3
CAISDPGGGGYTF
TGTGCCATCAGTGACCCAGGGGGCGGTGGCTACACCTTC
>NA|TRBJ1-5|NA|TRBV6-6
CASSGRQENLQHF
TGTGCCAGCAGTGGACGACAGGAAAATCTCCAGCATTTT
>NA|TRBJ1-5|NA|TRBV4-2
CASSQDLDQPQHF
TGTGCCAGCAGCCAAGATCTCGATCAGCCCCAGCATTTT
>TRBD1|TRBJ1-4|NA|TRBV18
CASSAIFTGVTAIGEKLFF
TGTGCCAGCTCTGCCATTTTTACAGGGGTTACGGCGATTGGTGAAAAACTGTTTTTT
>NA|TRBJ2-3|NA|TRBV20-1
CSAATDTQYF
TGCAGTGCAGCAACAGATACGCAGTATTTT
>TRBD2|TRBJ2-2|NA|TRBV28
CASSLVTISGANTGELFF
TGTGCCAGCAGTCTTGTCACCATTAGCGGGGCGAACACCGGGGAGCTGTTTTTT
>NA|TRBJ1-2|once|TRBV28
CASSLDRENYGYTF
TGTGCCAGCAGTTTAGACAGAGAGAACTATGGCTACACCTTC
>NA|TRBJ2-6|NA|TRBV27
CASSLSPAGATSGANVLTF
TGTGCCAGCAGTTTATCCCCGGCGGGGGCTACCTCTGGGGCCAACGTCCTGACTTTC
>NA|TRBJ2-5|NA|TRBV19
CASSMTRETQYF
TGTGCCAGTAGTATGACTAGGGAGACCCAGTACTTC
>NA|TRBJ1-4|NA|TRBV7-6
CASSLSQAVEKLFF
TGTGCCAGCAGCTTATCCCAAGCCGTTGAAAAACTGTTTTTT
>TRBD2|TRBJ2-1|NA|TRBV7-6
CASSFRASGYNEQFF
TGTGCCAGCAGCTTCCGGGCTAGCGGTTACAATGAGCAGTTCTTC
>NA|TRBJ2-5|NA|TRBV5-4
CASSRSRDFQETQYF
TGTGCCAGCAGCAGGAGCCGGGACTTTCAAGAGACCCAGTACTTC
>NA|TRBJ1-1|once|TRBV19
CASSTPRRASNTEAFF
TGTGCCAGTAGTACCCCCCGCAGGGCCTCGAACACTGAGGCTTTCTTT
>TRBD2|TRBJ2-3|NA|TRBV23-1
CASSPDTSGQDTQYF
TGCGCCAGCAGTCCAGATACTAGCGGGCAAGATACGCAGTATTTT
>TRBD1|TRBJ1-1|NA|TRBV7-2
CASSPDRVTEAFF
TGTGCCAGCAGCCCGGACAGGGTCACTGAAGCTTTCTTT
>TRBD1|TRBJ1-4|few|TRBV9
CASSSNRGEKLFF
TGTGCCAGCAGTTCCAACAGGGGTGAAAAACTGTTTTTT
>TRBD1|TRBJ1-3|NA|TRBV2
CASSPQGGTSGNTIYF
TGTGCCAGCAGCCCCCAGGGGGGTACTTCTGGAAACACCATATATTTT
>NA|TRBJ1-2|NA|TRBV7-6
CASSLSATGHFYGYTF
TGTGCCAGCAGCTTATCAGCGACAGGCCATTTCTATGGCTACACCTTC
>NA|TRBJ2-2|few|TRBV5-1
CASSLRGSDTGELFF
TGCGCCAGCAGCTTGCGGGGATCGGACACCGGGGAGCTGTTTTTT